The present T cell receptor beta chain was sequenced within a study of shared clonotypes between healthy human individuals. Overall study: CD4 naive and CD4 memory each took three plates per donor, while CD8 naive took two and CD8 memory one.

Remarks on this clone: No antigen is known for it.

The study, taken as a whole, reports: Between a few donors, naive CD4 clonotypes were shared at a level of approximately 5%. Clonotype sharing among the donors was expected to vary with sequencing depth.

Assay: immunoSEQ multiplex PCR; the TCRdb copy retains only in-frame clones and omits some. In the table there are 2 million to 2.5 million clones, about 95% of which are singletons. Each sample came from a Caucasian adult donor living in Nashville, Tennessee. What was sequenced was naive CD4+ T cells sorted from blood. Subset of the sample: CD45RA+ positively selected. The receptor was derived from a man younger than 35 in good health.

The CDR3 DNA is TGTGCCAGCAGCTTGGATGTCAGAAGCTACACCTTC. As protein: CASSLDVRSYTF. This chain uses TRBV5-5 with TRBJ1-2; D is unresolved. Trimming took off 0 bases at V and 9 bases at J, with 9 bases between the two ends. The CDR3 spans 12 residues. From germline, CDR1 is SGHKS and CDR2 YYEKEE (reference sequence).